The rows below give T cell receptor beta chains drawn from one sample of a study of vaccination effects on CD4 cells after COVID-19. Their antigens are not known. Generated by immunoSEQ multiplex PCR, the TCRdb table keeps only in-frame clones and is missing some. The data hold tens of thousands of clones, with about four fifths observed a single time. Sequences were derived from CD4+ T cells from PBMCs cultured with HCoV-OC43 spike peptides, sampled before COVID-19 vaccination. These receptors were taken from a human donor who received a COVID-19 vaccine. Both conserved end residues are part of each CDR3. The D gene is left open where the match is weak. Size values are once, few and many counts, or a class for expanded clones, and some rows have none.

>NA|TRBV7-3|TRBJ2-1|few
CASSVQGGGHNEQFF
TGTGCCAGCAGCGTCCAAGGGGGGGGACACAATGAGCAGTTCTTC
>TRBD1|TRBV7-2|TRBJ1-6|NA
CASSLATGGGSPLHF
TGTGCCAGCAGCTTAGCGACAGGGGGAGGCTCACCCCTCCACTTT
>NA|TRBV4-1|TRBJ2-5|NA
CASSVGVQETQYF
TGCGCCAGCAGCGTCGGGGTACAAGAGACCCAGTACTTC
>NA|TRBV18|TRBJ2-5|NA
CASSGGQQETQYF
TGTGCCAGCTCGGGGGGACAGCAAGAGACCCAGTACTTC
>TRBD1|TRBV2|TRBJ2-1|once
CASNRQGALDEQFF
TGTGCCAGTAACAGACAGGGGGCTTTGGATGAGCAGTTCTTC
>TRBD2|TRBV4-3|TRBJ2-3|NA
CASSQRYRGGITDTQYF
TGCGCCAGCAGCCAAAGGTATCGCGGGGGTATCACAGATACGCAGTATTTT
>TRBD2|TRBV2|TRBJ2-3|NA
CASRLGLAGGPGTQYF
TGTGCCAGCAGACTGGGACTAGCGGGGGGGCCCGGTACGCAGTATTTT
>NA|TRBV12-3/TRBV12-4|TRBJ1-2|NA
CASSSGYGYGYTF
TGTGCCAGCAGTTCAGGGTACGGCTATGGCTACACCTTC
>NA|TRBV29-1|TRBJ1-2|NA
CSVEDGRVGYTF
TGCAGCGTTGAAGATGGCAGGGTTGGCTACACCTTC
>TRBD1|TRBV9|TRBJ2-1|NA
CASSARGGTGGGGEQFF
TGTGCCAGCAGCGCAAGGGGGGGGACAGGGGGAGGAGGTGAGCAGTTCTTC
>NA|TRBV5-1|TRBJ2-1|once
CASSLDTTYNEQFF
TGCGCCAGCAGCTTGGACACTACCTACAATGAGCAGTTCTTC
>TRBD2|TRBV6-4|TRBJ2-3|NA
CASSGKRGDTQYF
TGTGCCAGCAGTGGAAAGCGGGGGGATACGCAGTATTTT
>TRBD1|TRBV11-3|TRBJ2-2|NA
CASSWDSGGELFF
TGTGCCAGCAGCTGGGACAGCGGAGGGGAGCTGTTTTTT
>NA|TRBV2|TRBJ1-1|NA
CASGSNILWGAFF
TGTGCCAGCGGTTCTAACATTCTCTGGGGAGCTTTCTTT
>TRBD1|TRBV12-5|TRBJ2-3|NA
CASGYTADGQAASTDTQYF
TGTGCTAGTGGTTACACAGCAGACGGACAGGCAGCTAGCACAGATACGCAGTATTTT
>NA|TRBV10-2|TRBJ2-1|NA
CASSESAGAGDEQFF
TGCGCCAGCAGTGAGTCGGCGGGGGCGGGGGATGAGCAGTTCTTC
>NA|TRBV30|TRBJ1-1|NA
CAWSDLNTEAFF
TGTGCCTGGAGCGACCTGAACACTGAAGCTTTCTTT
>NA|TRBV6-5|TRBJ2-3|once
CASSKTVSDTQYF
TGTGCCAGCAGTAAGACAGTCTCAGATACGCAGTATTTT
>NA|TRBV7-9|TRBJ2-2|NA
CASSFNYYQAGELFF
TGTGCCAGCAGCTTCAACTACTATCAGGCCGGGGAGCTGTTTTTT
>NA|TRBV7-2|TRBJ2-5|NA
CASSRDREETQYF
TGTGCCAGCAGTCGCGACAGAGAAGAGACCCAGTACTTC
>NA|TRBV29-1|TRBJ1-2|few
CSVDQAGEDGGYTF
TGCAGCGTTGATCAGGCAGGGGAGGATGGTGGCTACACCTTC
>NA|TRBV5-4|TRBJ2-2|NA
CASSLAKSTGELFF
TGTGCCAGCAGCTTGGCCAAAAGCACCGGGGAGCTGTTTTTT
>NA|TRBV18|TRBJ2-5|NA
CASSPGQGRETQYF
TGTGCCAGCTCACCGGGGCAGGGACGGGAGACCCAGTACTTC
>NA|TRBV10-3|TRBJ1-6|NA
CAIRHDNSPLHF
TGTGCCATCAGACATGATAATTCACCCCTCCACTTT
>NA|TRBV9|TRBJ2-5|NA
CASSVGSNQETQYF
TGTGCCAGCAGCGTAGGTAGTAACCAAGAGACCCAGTACTTC
>NA|TRBV6-2/TRBV6-3|TRBJ1-6|few
CASSDRDTQGSYNSPLHF
TGTGCCAGCAGTGACCGGGACACCCAAGGCTCCTATAATTCACCCCTCCACTTT
>NA|TRBV10-3|TRBJ2-2|NA
CAIRWTGNTGELFF
TGTGCCATCAGGTGGACGGGAAACACCGGGGAGCTGTTTTTT
>NA|TRBV3-1/TRBV3-2|TRBJ2-2|NA
CASSQGFFSTGELFF
TGTGCCAGCAGCCAAGGGTTCTTTTCCACCGGGGAGCTGTTTTTT
>TRBD1|TRBV11-2|TRBJ2-5|NA
CASSQGQAQYQETQYF
TGTGCCAGCAGCCAGGGACAGGCTCAGTACCAAGAGACCCAGTACTTC
>TRBD2|TRBV4-3|TRBJ2-4|NA
CASSQEAGGLNIQYF
TGCGCCAGCAGCCAAGAAGCCGGGGGGTTAAACATTCAGTACTTC
>NA|TRBV19|TRBJ1-3|NA
CASSRSGTPGNTIYF
TGTGCCAGTAGTCGCTCCGGGACACCTGGAAACACCATATATTTT